This TCR beta chain was found in a study of molecular identifiers for immune sequencing clone quantification. Listed TCR primers, together with previously described methods, were used for the bulk TCR libraries. TCRdb processed the PCR reads anew with MiXCR; each CDR3 protein has one entry. The sample comprises under 650,000 distinct CDR3 sequences, approximately 20% of which are singletons, and 0.85% rests with the top ten. Concerning this clonotype: A clone one base away is much larger, so this may be a read error. This likely comes from a read error, as the CDR3 has no conserved phenylalanine or tryptophan at its end.

V was cut by 3 bases and J by 0 bases, with 16 bases left in between. The CDR3 has 17 residues. The germline gives CDR1 KGHSH, CDR2 LQKENI. The specimen was naive CD8+ T cells from blood, with Jurkat cell RNA spiked in. The subset here: FACS-sorted CD8+CD4-CCR7+CD45RA+ naive T cells. This TCR was recovered from a human donor in good health. Some libraries in this study had Jurkat cell RNA spiked in. This chain joins TRBV18 and TRBJ2-3; D gene ambiguous. The CDR3 nucleotides read TGTGCCAGCTCACCTGGTACGAGCCGTGCTAGCACAGATACGCAGTATCTT. Protein: CASSPGTSRASTDTQYL.